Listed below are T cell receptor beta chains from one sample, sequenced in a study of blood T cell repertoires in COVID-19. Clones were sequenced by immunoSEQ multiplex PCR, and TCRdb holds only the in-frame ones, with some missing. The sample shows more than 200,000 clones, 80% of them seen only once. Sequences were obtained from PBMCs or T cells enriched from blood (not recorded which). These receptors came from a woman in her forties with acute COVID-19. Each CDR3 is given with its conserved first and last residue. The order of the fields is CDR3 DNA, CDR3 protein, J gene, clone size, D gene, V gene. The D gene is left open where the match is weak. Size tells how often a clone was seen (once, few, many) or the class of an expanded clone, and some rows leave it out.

cdr3_nt: TGTGCCATCAGTGAGAGAGGGTATGGCTACACCTTC
cdr3_aa: CAISERGYGYTF
j_call: TRBJ1-2
clone_size: NA
d_call: NA
v_call: TRBV10-3

cdr3_nt: TGTGCCAGCAGCTTAGCTGCACCCGCGGGCTATGGCTACACCTTC
cdr3_aa: CASSLAAPAGYGYTF
j_call: TRBJ1-2
clone_size: NA
d_call: NA
v_call: TRBV13

cdr3_nt: TGTGCCAGCAGTTACTTGGGACAGGGAAATGAGCAGTTCTTC
cdr3_aa: CASSYLGQGNEQFF
j_call: TRBJ2-1
clone_size: NA
d_call: TRBD1
v_call: TRBV6-2/TRBV6-3

cdr3_nt: TGCGCCAGCAGCTCTGCAGGGGCGGAGACCCAGTACTTC
cdr3_aa: CASSSAGAETQYF
j_call: TRBJ2-5
clone_size: NA
d_call: NA
v_call: TRBV5-1

cdr3_nt: TGTGCCAGCAGCCTAGACGAGCAGTACTTC
cdr3_aa: CASSLDEQYF
j_call: TRBJ2-7
clone_size: NA
d_call: NA
v_call: TRBV12-3/TRBV12-4

cdr3_nt: TGTGCCAGCAGCATCTTTAGCGGGAACACAGATACGCAGTATTTT
cdr3_aa: CASSIFSGNTDTQYF
j_call: TRBJ2-3
clone_size: NA
d_call: TRBD2
v_call: TRBV9

cdr3_nt: TGTGCCAGCAGCCCACGGACTAGCGGGGTCTCCGGGGAGCTGTTTTTT
cdr3_aa: CASSPRTSGVSGELFF
j_call: TRBJ2-2
clone_size: NA
d_call: TRBD2
v_call: TRBV9

cdr3_nt: TGTGCCAGCCAGATTAGGGGACAGGGAGCCTATGGCTACACCTTC
cdr3_aa: CASQIRGQGAYGYTF
j_call: TRBJ1-2
clone_size: NA
d_call: TRBD1
v_call: TRBV28

cdr3_nt: TGTGCCAGCAGCTTAAGTAGCGGGAGTTTCTCTTTGCAGTTCTTC
cdr3_aa: CASSLSSGSFSLQFF
j_call: TRBJ2-1
clone_size: NA
d_call: TRBD2
v_call: TRBV11-2

cdr3_nt: TGTGCCAGCAGCCTCGGACTAGCGGGAGTTGGCGGGGAAAACATTCAGTACTTC
cdr3_aa: CASSLGLAGVGGENIQYF
j_call: TRBJ2-4
clone_size: once
d_call: TRBD2
v_call: TRBV9

cdr3_nt: TGTGCCAGCAGCTTAGTTCGGGCTCAATTAGGGGCAGATACGCAGTATTTT
cdr3_aa: CASSLVRAQLGADTQYF
j_call: TRBJ2-3
clone_size: NA
d_call: NA
v_call: TRBV7-3

cdr3_nt: TGTGCCAGCAGTGAAGGGGGGGGCTACACTGAAGCTTTCTTT
cdr3_aa: CASSEGGGYTEAFF
j_call: TRBJ1-1
clone_size: NA
d_call: NA
v_call: TRBV2

cdr3_nt: TGCGCCAGCAGCTCGGTAGCGGGAGAGGGCGATACGCAGTATTTT
cdr3_aa: CASSSVAGEGDTQYF
j_call: TRBJ2-3
clone_size: NA
d_call: TRBD2
v_call: TRBV5-1

cdr3_nt: TGTGCCAGCAGCCCCAGGACAGGGCAAGAGACCCAGTACTTC
cdr3_aa: CASSPRTGQETQYF
j_call: TRBJ2-5
clone_size: NA
d_call: TRBD1
v_call: TRBV7-2

cdr3_nt: TGTGCCATCAGTGAGAACGCGCAGGGTGCTAATTCACCCCTCCACTTT
cdr3_aa: CAISENAQGANSPLHF
j_call: TRBJ1-6
clone_size: NA
d_call: NA
v_call: TRBV10-3

cdr3_nt: TGTGCCAGCAGCCCGTCGACTAGCGGACTTACGAATACGCAGTATTTT
cdr3_aa: CASSPSTSGLTNTQYF
j_call: TRBJ2-3
clone_size: NA
d_call: TRBD2
v_call: TRBV9

cdr3_nt: TGTGCCAGCAGCTCGACAGGGGGGGACACCGGGGAGCTGTTTTTT
cdr3_aa: CASSSTGGDTGELFF
j_call: TRBJ2-2
clone_size: NA
d_call: TRBD1
v_call: TRBV7-3

cdr3_nt: TGTGCCAGCAGCTTAGGGACAGGGTTTCTCACTGAAGCTTTCTTT
cdr3_aa: CASSLGTGFLTEAFF
j_call: TRBJ1-1
clone_size: many
d_call: TRBD1
v_call: TRBV11-2

cdr3_nt: TGTGCCAGCAGCTTGGCTAGCGGGGGACGCACAGATACGCAGTATTTT
cdr3_aa: CASSLASGGRTDTQYF
j_call: TRBJ2-3
clone_size: NA
d_call: TRBD2
v_call: TRBV5-6

cdr3_nt: TGTGCCAGCAGCACCCTCGCAGGGGGCGGCACTGAAGCTTTCTTT
cdr3_aa: CASSTLAGGGTEAFF
j_call: TRBJ1-1
clone_size: NA
d_call: NA
v_call: TRBV21-1

cdr3_nt: TGTGCCAGCAGCCCGGGTAATCAGCCCCAGCATTTT
cdr3_aa: CASSPGNQPQHF
j_call: TRBJ1-5
clone_size: NA
d_call: NA
v_call: TRBV11-2

cdr3_nt: TGTGCCAGCAGCCCCAGGGTAGGCGAGCAGTACTTC
cdr3_aa: CASSPRVGEQYF
j_call: TRBJ2-7
clone_size: NA
d_call: NA
v_call: TRBV7-3

cdr3_nt: TGTGCCAGCAGTTTACAGGGGGCTGGGGCAACTAATGAAAAACTGTTTTTT
cdr3_aa: CASSLQGAGATNEKLFF
j_call: TRBJ1-4
clone_size: NA
d_call: TRBD1
v_call: TRBV28

cdr3_nt: TGTGCCACCAGTCGAGGGCTTATTAGCTCCTACAATGAGCAGTTCTTC
cdr3_aa: CATSRGLISSYNEQFF
j_call: TRBJ2-1
clone_size: NA
d_call: NA
v_call: TRBV24-1

cdr3_nt: TGTGCCAGCAGTTACCTCCGGGGGACCACTGAAGCTTTCTTT
cdr3_aa: CASSYLRGTTEAFF
j_call: TRBJ1-1
clone_size: NA
d_call: NA
v_call: TRBV6-5

cdr3_nt: TGTGCCAGCAGCTTAGGCGGGAGGGCCAGCGATACGCAGTATTTT
cdr3_aa: CASSLGGRASDTQYF
j_call: TRBJ2-3
clone_size: NA
d_call: TRBD2
v_call: TRBV7-2

cdr3_nt: TGTGCCACCAGTGACTCCGGGACAGGTAATGAAAAACTGTTTTTT
cdr3_aa: CATSDSGTGNEKLFF
j_call: TRBJ1-4
clone_size: NA
d_call: TRBD1
v_call: TRBV24-1

cdr3_nt: TGTGCCTGGAGCCTTAGACTAGCGACGGATACGCAGTATTTT
cdr3_aa: CAWSLRLATDTQYF
j_call: TRBJ2-3
clone_size: NA
d_call: TRBD2
v_call: TRBV30

cdr3_nt: TGTGCCAGCAGCTTGGCCGGTGGGGCCAGCTCCTACGAGCAGTACTTC
cdr3_aa: CASSLAGGASSYEQYF
j_call: TRBJ2-7
clone_size: NA
d_call: NA
v_call: TRBV5-6

cdr3_nt: TGTGCCAGTAGTTTGAACAGGGGGCCGGCTTTCTTT
cdr3_aa: CASSLNRGPAFF
j_call: TRBJ1-1
clone_size: NA
d_call: TRBD1
v_call: TRBV19

cdr3_nt: TGTGCCATCAGTGGACTAGCGGGGGACTACGAGCAGTACTTC
cdr3_aa: CAISGLAGDYEQYF
j_call: TRBJ2-7
clone_size: NA
d_call: TRBD2
v_call: TRBV10-3

cdr3_nt: TGTGCCAGCCCCCAGAGACTAGCCAAAAACATTCAGTACTTC
cdr3_aa: CASPQRLAKNIQYF
j_call: TRBJ2-4
clone_size: NA
d_call: NA
v_call: TRBV5-7

cdr3_nt: TGCGCCAGCAGCTTGGGAGTAGCGGGGCCCTACGAGCAGTACTTC
cdr3_aa: CASSLGVAGPYEQYF
j_call: TRBJ2-7
clone_size: NA
d_call: TRBD2
v_call: TRBV5-1

cdr3_nt: TGCGCCAGCAGCGACCAGACAGGCTGGGGCTACACCTTC
cdr3_aa: CASSDQTGWGYTF
j_call: TRBJ1-2
clone_size: NA
d_call: NA
v_call: TRBV5-1

cdr3_nt: TGCGCCAGCGGGCGGAGCGGGATCTACGAGCAGTACTTC
cdr3_aa: CASGRSGIYEQYF
j_call: TRBJ2-7
clone_size: NA
d_call: TRBD2
v_call: TRBV5-1

cdr3_nt: TGTGCCAGCAGTACGCCAGGGGGGAACACTGAAGCTTTCTTT
cdr3_aa: CASSTPGGNTEAFF
j_call: TRBJ1-1
clone_size: NA
d_call: TRBD1
v_call: TRBV28

cdr3_nt: TGCGCCAGCGCGACTAGCGGGGGACCCCACAATGAGCAGTTCTTC
cdr3_aa: CASATSGGPHNEQFF
j_call: TRBJ2-1
clone_size: NA
d_call: TRBD2
v_call: TRBV10-2

cdr3_nt: TGTGCCAGTAGGAGAGACAGGGCGGGCACCGGGGAGCTGTTTTTT
cdr3_aa: CASRRDRAGTGELFF
j_call: TRBJ2-2
clone_size: NA
d_call: TRBD1
v_call: TRBV19

cdr3_nt: TGTGCCAGCAGCGTTCAGGCTGAAAAACTGTTTTTT
cdr3_aa: CASSVQAEKLFF
j_call: TRBJ1-4
clone_size: NA
d_call: NA
v_call: TRBV9

cdr3_nt: TGTGCCAGTAGTATTAGAACTAGCGGGACCTATACGGATACGCAGTATTTT
cdr3_aa: CASSIRTSGTYTDTQYF
j_call: TRBJ2-3
clone_size: once
d_call: TRBD2
v_call: TRBV19

cdr3_nt: TGTGCCAGCAGCTTTCCCCGTGGGACAGGGGGCTCCTACGAGCAGTACTTC
cdr3_aa: CASSFPRGTGGSYEQYF
j_call: TRBJ2-7
clone_size: NA
d_call: TRBD1
v_call: TRBV5-8

cdr3_nt: TGTGCCATCGAAGGAGATATTAACTATGGCTACACCTTC
cdr3_aa: CAIEGDINYGYTF
j_call: TRBJ1-2
clone_size: NA
d_call: NA
v_call: TRBV28

cdr3_nt: TGTGCCAGCAGCTTAGGGTTGCGCACCGGGGAGCTGTTTTTT
cdr3_aa: CASSLGLRTGELFF
j_call: TRBJ2-2
clone_size: NA
d_call: NA
v_call: TRBV11-2

cdr3_nt: TGTGCCAGCAGTTTAAGGATATCGGGTGAAAAACTGTTTTTT
cdr3_aa: CASSLRISGEKLFF
j_call: TRBJ1-4
clone_size: NA
d_call: NA
v_call: TRBV28

cdr3_nt: TGCGCCAGCAGCTTGGGAGTTGGGAGGGACCAGCCCCAGCATTTT
cdr3_aa: CASSLGVGRDQPQHF
j_call: TRBJ1-5
clone_size: NA
d_call: NA
v_call: TRBV5-1

cdr3_nt: TGTGCCTGGAGTGTATTGGGGAGCCCAGGGGGTCGAGGCTACACCTTC
cdr3_aa: CAWSVLGSPGGRGYTF
j_call: TRBJ1-2
clone_size: NA
d_call: TRBD1
v_call: TRBV30

cdr3_nt: TGCGCCAGCAGCGAGGAGATCACCGGGGGCTATGGCTACACCTTC
cdr3_aa: CASSEEITGGYGYTF
j_call: TRBJ1-2
clone_size: once
d_call: NA
v_call: TRBV5-1

cdr3_nt: TGCAGCGTCCGAACAGGGCAGGCGGGCACTGAAGCTTTCTTT
cdr3_aa: CSVRTGQAGTEAFF
j_call: TRBJ1-1
clone_size: NA
d_call: NA
v_call: TRBV29-1

cdr3_nt: TGTGCCATCAGTGATGAGGGTCTGGAGATACCTGGGGGCAATCAGCCCCAGCATTTT
cdr3_aa: CAISDEGLEIPGGNQPQHF
j_call: TRBJ1-5
clone_size: NA
d_call: NA
v_call: TRBV10-3

cdr3_nt: TGTGCCAGCAGCTTGGGAGTTCGGACAGGGGATTCACCCCTCCACTTT
cdr3_aa: CASSLGVRTGDSPLHF
j_call: TRBJ1-6
clone_size: NA
d_call: TRBD1
v_call: TRBV5-4

cdr3_nt: TGTGCCAGCAGTGACGAGCGGGGGGGCCAGGATGAGCAGTTCTTC
cdr3_aa: CASSDERGGQDEQFF
j_call: TRBJ2-1
clone_size: NA
d_call: TRBD2
v_call: TRBV6-4

cdr3_nt: TGTGCCAGCAGTTTCAGCACAGCTGAAGAAGCTTTCTTT
cdr3_aa: CASSFSTAEEAFF
j_call: TRBJ1-1
clone_size: NA
d_call: NA
v_call: TRBV12-3/TRBV12-4

cdr3_nt: TGTGCCAGCAGTTTATGGCCAGGGTCCGCCGCAGATACGCAGTATTTT
cdr3_aa: CASSLWPGSAADTQYF
j_call: TRBJ2-3
clone_size: NA
d_call: NA
v_call: TRBV28

cdr3_nt: TGTGCCAGCAGCTTGGGACAGACTAATGAAAAACTGTTTTTT
cdr3_aa: CASSLGQTNEKLFF
j_call: TRBJ1-4
clone_size: NA
d_call: NA
v_call: TRBV5-4

cdr3_nt: TGTGCCAGCGGCACTAATTTGATCCCCTACGAGCAGTACTTC
cdr3_aa: CASGTNLIPYEQYF
j_call: TRBJ2-7
clone_size: once
d_call: NA
v_call: TRBV27

cdr3_nt: TGTGCCAGCAGCCGGACAGGGGATTTTTCACCCCTCCACTTT
cdr3_aa: CASSRTGDFSPLHF
j_call: TRBJ1-6
clone_size: NA
d_call: TRBD1
v_call: TRBV7-9

cdr3_nt: TGTGCCAGCAGTCCGGGACTAGCGGAAAACAATGAGCAGTTCTTC
cdr3_aa: CASSPGLAENNEQFF
j_call: TRBJ2-1
clone_size: NA
d_call: TRBD2
v_call: TRBV6-5

cdr3_nt: TGTGCCAGCAGCCGGGGGAACACTGAAGCTTTCTTT
cdr3_aa: CASSRGNTEAFF
j_call: TRBJ1-1
clone_size: NA
d_call: NA
v_call: TRBV27